This T cell receptor beta chain was recovered during a study of beta chain features in type 1 diabetes. This CDR3 region has 15 residues. With 4 bases clipped from V and 7 bases from J, the junction kept 11 bases outside the gene matches. Germline values: CDR1 SGHAT, CDR2 FQDESV (reference sequence). In regard to this clone: No antigen is known for it.

Study outcomes and limitations: VDJ junctions in type 1 diabetes patients carried more deletions and fewer insertions.

Reverse transcription of all isolated RNA meant that expressed TCRB transcripts were sequenced. Sequenced by immunoSEQ multiplex PCR; TCRdb stores in-frame clones only, minus some. The sample has 350,000 or so clones, roughly a fifth seen once. Sequencing input: naive CD4+ T cells from blood. The rearrangement links TRBV11-1 to TRBJ1-2; 8 bases line up with TRBD1. The origin of this receptor is a woman in her late teens or twenties in good health. The CDR3 coding sequence is TGTGCCAGCAGCTCCCGGACAGGGATGAGCGGTGGCTACACCTTC. This gives the protein CASSSRTGMSGGYTF.